The 23 T cell receptor beta chains reported below all come from one sample, sequenced in a study of shared clonotypes between healthy human individuals. Sequencing was performed with immunoSEQ multiplex PCR; in TCRdb, only in-frame clones are kept and a portion is missing. The repertoire includes fewer than 850,000 clones, 90% of them detected once, and more than 30% sits in the top ten. The sequenced sample was memory CD8+ T cells from PBMCs. Subset indicated: CD45RO+ cells pooled with CCR7-negative TemRA cells. These TCRs come from a man aged 18 to 30 in good health. Some clones in this sample may be carry-over from other donors' samples.

The chain combines TRBV7-9 with TRBJ2-7, with D perhaps matching TRBD1 or TRBD2 (5 bases each). In germline, CDR1 is SEHNR, CDR2 FQNEAQ (reference sequence). Deletions cut 2 bases from V and 3 bases from J, with 14 bases between. The CDR3 spans 15 residues. The DNA for the CDR3 is TGTGCCAGCAGCTTAATAGGGACCCCAAACTACGAGCAGTACTTC. Its translation: CASSLIGTPNYEQYF.

There are a few counts of this clone. V and J are TRBV9 and TRBJ1-2; weak D call: TRBD1 (5 bases). The CDR3 length is 16 residues. Trimming stripped 4 bases from V and 7 bases from J, with 23 bases between. The V gene's germline CDR1 is SGDLS and CDR2 YYNGEE. CDR3 residues: CASSHNRNSGTGGYTF. The CDR3 DNA sequence: TGTGCCAGCAGCCATAATCGAAACTCCGGGACCGGTGGCTACACCTTC.

The gene calls are TRBV2 and TRBJ2-5; D unclear. Germline V CDR1 and CDR2: SNHLY, FYNNEI. V gave up 2 bases and J gave up 2 bases, with 12 bases separating them. The CDR3 runs to 15 residues. As DNA, the CDR3 is TGTGCCAGCAGTGAAATTATAGTCGGACAAGAGACCCAGTACTTC. This sequence encodes CASSEIIVGQETQYF.

CDR3 bases: TGTGCCAGCAGCCCCTTCCCCGGCAGGGGAGAGGGGACCCAGTACTTC. This encodes CASSPFPGRGEGTQYF. The chain joins TRBV9 to TRBJ2-5, with D possibly matching TRBD1 (6 bases). CDR3 length: 16 residues. V was pared by 4 bases and J by 7 bases, with 23 bases between. From germline, CDR1 is SGDLS and CDR2 YYNGEE.

The rearrangement links TRBV6-5 to TRBJ2-3; possibly TRBD2 for D (6 bases). V gave up 9 bases and J gave up 4 bases, with 17 bases separating them. The germline gives CDR1 MNHEY, CDR2 SVGAGI. The CDR3 has 14 amino acids. The DNA for the CDR3 is TGTGCCAGTTCCTTAATTAGCGGATCAGATACGCAGTATTTT. Protein: CASSLISGSDTQYF.

The rearrangement joins TRBV7-7 to TRBJ2-1; 7 nucleotides align to TRBD1. This CDR3 contains 15 residues. CDR1 is SSHAT, CDR2 FNYEAQ, per germline (reference sequence). Trimming took 0 bases from V and 6 from J; bases not matched to a gene: 5. CDR3 sequence reads: CASSLAGGPLNEQFF. As DNA, the CDR3 is TGTGCCAGCAGCTTAGCAGGGGGCCCCCTCAATGAGCAGTTCTTC.

The chain combines TRBV5-8 with TRBJ1-4; possible D gene TRBD1, 6 bases. The V gene's germline CDR1 is SGHTS and CDR2 YDEGEE. The CDR3 totals 15 residues. With 8 bases removed from V and 7 bases from J, the gap between germline ends came to 21 bases. Written as DNA, the CDR3 is TGTGCCAGAGCAAGTGTGGGGGCTCCGGTTGAAAAACTGTTTTTT. Protein sequence: CARASVGAPVEKLFF. The variable domain in full, completed from reference TRBV5-8 and TRBJ1-4, reads EAGVTQSPTHLIKTRGQQATLRCSPISGHTSVYWYQQALGLGLQFLLWYDEGEERNRGNFPPRFSGRQFPNYSSELNVNALELEDSALYLCARASVGAPVEKLFFGSGTQLSVL.

The chain joins TRBV7-8 to TRBJ2-7; 13 nucleotides match TRBD2. CDR1 SGHVS and CDR2 FQNEAQ come from the germline V gene. After removal of 5 bases from V and 3 bases from J, the junction contained 7 bases not matched to a gene. The CDR3 length is 16 residues. CDR3 DNA sequence: TGTGCCAGCAGCCCTCCGGGACTAGCGGGATTCTACGAGCAGTACTTC. Translation: CASSPPGLAGFYEQYF.

The V gene is TRBV7-8, the J gene TRBJ2-1; D uncertain. The CDR3 is 15 amino acids. V was cut by 1 base and J by 1 base, with 8 bases left in between. The V gene's germline CDR1 is SGHVS and CDR2 FQNEAQ. CDR3 sequence reads: CASSLVKVSYNEQFF. The CDR3 region has the DNA TGTGCCAGCAGCTTAGTTAAGGTTTCCTACAATGAGCAGTTCTTC.

The rearrangement joins TRBV14 to TRBJ2-7; 7 positions agree with TRBD1. The J segment lost 10 bases and the V segment lost 4 bases, leaving 4 bases of the junction unmatched. Per the germline V gene, CDR1 is SGHDN and CDR2 is FVKESK. The CDR3 has 11 amino acids. The chain's CDR3 is CASSPGTAQYF. CDR3 bases: TGTGCCAGCAGCCCCGGGACAGCCCAGTACTTC. The full variable domain, with the rest looked up from reference TRBV14 and TRBJ2-7, is EAGVTQFPSHSVIEKGQTVTLRCDPISGHDNLYWYRRVMGKEIKFLLHFVKESKQDESGMPNNRFLAERTGGTYSTLKVQPAELEDSGVYFCASSPGTAQYFGPGTRLTVT.

This chain links TRBV19 with TRBJ2-2; D not certain. CDR3 length: 13 amino acids. Germline V gives CDR1 LNHDA, CDR2 SQIVND (reference sequence). V was trimmed by 5 bases and J by 6 bases, leaving 10 bases between them. CDR3 DNA sequence: TGTGCCAGTAGTGTCCTCGGGCCCGGGGAGCTGTTTTTT. Translation: CASSVLGPGELFF.

The rearrangement uses TRBV28 and TRBJ2-7; D gene uncertain. The CDR3 extends over 10 amino acids. From germline, CDR1 is MDHEN and CDR2 SYDVKM. V was cut by 5 bases and J by 6 bases, with 5 bases left in between. The CDR3 reads CASSAFEQYF. CDR3 in DNA: TGTGCCAGCAGTGCTTTCGAGCAGTACTTC. The full variable domain, completed using reference TRBV28 and TRBJ2-7, is DVKVTQSSRYLVKRTGEKVFLECVQDMDHENMFWYRQDPGLGLRLIYFSYDVKMKEKGDIPEGYSVSREKKERFSLILESASTNQTSMYLCASSAFEQYFGPGTRLTVT.

The chain couples TRBV4-1 to TRBJ2-1; 9 bases match TRBD2. With 4 bases clipped from V and 6 bases from J, the junction kept 7 bases outside the gene matches. The CDR3 is 15 amino acids. Germline CDR1 is MGHRA and CDR2 is YSYEKL. Here the CDR3 DNA reads TGCGCCAGCAGCCCAACGGGACTAGCATTCAATGAGCAGTTCTTC. Protein product: CASSPTGLAFNEQFF.

This clone has just one count. The chain uses TRBV19 and TRBJ1-1, with a weak D call TRBD1 (6 bases). Trimming left V 9 bases short and J 3 bases short, with 17 bases between. The length of the CDR3 is 14 residues. Germline lookup yields CDR1 LNHDA and CDR2 SQIVND (reference sequence). This CDR3 is CARASTGKYTEAFF. In DNA, the CDR3 is TGTGCCAGGGCGTCGACAGGAAAATACACTGAAGCTTTCTTT. The variable domain in full, completed from reference TRBV19 and TRBJ1-1, reads DGGITQSPKYLFRKEGQNVTLSCEQNLNHDAMYWYRQDPGQGLRLIYYSQIVNDFQKGDIAEGYSVSREKKESFPLTVTSAQKNPTAFYLCARASTGKYTEAFFGQGTRLTVV.

The rearrangement links TRBV2 to TRBJ1-2; perhaps TRBD1 as D (6 bases). The CDR3 loop spans 13 amino acids. CDR1 and CDR2 from the germline V gene are SNHLY and FYNNEI. V shed 3 bases and J shed 7 bases, with 12 bases lying between them. CDR3: CASSDSGAGGYTF. The CDR3 nucleotides are TGTGCCAGCAGTGATTCGGGGGCGGGTGGCTACACCTTC.

The gene calls are TRBV5-1 and TRBJ2-1; 8 bases align to TRBD2. The CDR3 is 14 residues long. J lost 1 base, V lost 7 bases, and 4 bases had no gene match. CDR1 is SGHRS, CDR2 YFSETQ, per germline. In nucleotides, the CDR3 is TGCGCCAGCGCGGGAGGCCCTTCCTACAATGAGCAGTTCTTC. Its protein product is CASAGGPSYNEQFF.

This clone was detected a few times. In the same sample, other DNA sequences code for this CDR3. The chain carries TRBV5-1 and TRBJ2-7; D not resolved. In germline, CDR1 is SGHRS, CDR2 YFSETQ. This CDR3 is built from 12 residues. V dropped 2 bases and J dropped 2 bases, with 5 bases sitting between them. The DNA for the CDR3 is TGCGCCAGCAGCTTATCCCCCTACGAGCAGTACTTC. Amino acids: CASSLSPYEQYF.

In regard to this clone: With only one base between it and a far larger clone, this is likely a read error. CDR3 coding DNA: TGTGCCACCCATATTGACTACGAGCAGTACTTC. This codes for CATHIDYEQYF. The chain links TRBV28 to TRBJ2-7; unclear D gene. The CDR3 loop spans 11 amino acids. Trimming stripped 10 bases from V and 3 bases from J, with 10 bases between. CDR1 and CDR2 (germline): MDHEN, SYDVKM.

The V and J genes are TRBV28 and TRBJ1-2; D is ambiguous. Trimming took 5 bases from V and 1 from J, leaving 14 bases between them. CDR1 is MDHEN and CDR2 is SYDVKM in the germline V gene. This CDR3 comprises 15 residues. CDR3 sequence: CASSPPTINNYGYTF. The CDR3, as DNA: TGTGCCAGCAGTCCCCCGACGATAAATAACTATGGCTACACCTTC.

The V and J genes are TRBV11-2 and TRBJ2-1; possibly TRBD2 for D (5 bases). CDR1 and CDR2 from the germline V gene are SGHAT and FQNNGV. Deletions cut 10 bases from V and 3 bases from J, with 19 bases between. This CDR3 has 15 amino acids. The CDR3 DNA reads as TGTGCCACCTCCCCGGGGTACGAGGGCTACAATGAGCAGTTCTTC. Its translation is CATSPGYEGYNEQFF.

The genes are TRBV27 and TRBJ1-6, with no clear D. Germline-derived CDR1 and CDR2 are MNHEY and SMNVEV (reference sequence). The ends were cut back, 3 bases at V and 10 bases at J, with 7 bases in the middle. CDR3 length: 12 residues. CDR3 residues: CASSFQSSPLHF. The CDR3 region has the DNA TGTGCCAGCAGTTTTCAGTCCTCACCCCTCCACTTT.

The chain uses TRBV5-1 and TRBJ2-7, with 10 bases aligning to TRBD1. This CDR3 has 15 amino acids. J gave up 3 bases and V 5 bases, and 8 bases lay outside the gene matches. CDR1 is SGHRS, CDR2 YFSETQ, per germline. The CDR3: CASRARDRGFYEQYF. The CDR3 coding sequence is TGCGCCAGCAGAGCCCGGGACAGGGGATTCTACGAGCAGTACTTC.

This chain connects TRBV9 to TRBJ1-2; unclear D gene. The CDR3 covers 16 residues. CDR1 is SGDLS and CDR2 is YYNGEE in the germline V gene. The V end was cut by 3 bases, the J end by 0 bases, with 15 bases between. This chain's CDR3 is CASSGYGGSANYGYTF. For the CDR3, the DNA is TGTGCCAGCAGCGGGTACGGCGGGTCGGCTAACTATGGCTACACCTTC.